What follows are 20 T cell receptor beta chains derived from one specimen sequenced in a study of read filtering for tumor transcriptome and immune sequencing. From about 0.4 ug of RNA, a library with molecular barcoded alpha/delta and beta/gamma adaptors was made. From the reads, TCRdb called clonotypes with MiXCR, one entry per CDR3 protein. This table has some 80,000 distinct CDR3 sequences, 9% to 15% appearing once. The source material was a population of CD138-negative cells sorted from bone marrow. The source is a donor at least 40 years old with multiple myeloma.

A few counts support this clonotype. The genes are TRBV5-4 and TRBJ2-1, with 8 bases matching TRBD2. This CDR3 region has 15 residues. Germline V CDR1 and CDR2: SGHNT, YYREEE (reference sequence). The junction had 10 bases not matched to a gene; V was cut back by 3 bases and J by 8 bases. In nucleotides, the CDR3 is TGTGCCAGCAGCTATTTCGGGACTAGTCTTGATGAGCAGTTCTTC. It yields the protein CASSYFGTSLDEQFF.

This clonotype has ten or more counts. The chain combines TRBV29-1 with TRBJ2-3; 8 positions agree with TRBD1. Losses at the gene ends were 0 bases for V and 2 bases for J; bases not matched to a gene: 7. The CDR3 is made up of 16 amino acids. CDR1 and CDR2 from the germline V gene are SQVTM and ANQGSEA. CDR3 bases: TGCAGCGTTGAAGATTTGAGGACAGGGCCCACAGATACGCAGTATTTT. Translating it yields CSVEDLRTGPTDTQYF.

The sample holds many counts of this clonotype. The rearrangement joins TRBV5-1 to TRBJ1-1; D not resolved. V lost 4 bases, J lost 4 bases, and 23 bases lay in between. The CDR3 has 17 amino acids. Looked up from germline, CDR1 is SGHRS and CDR2 is YFSETQ. DNA for the CDR3: TGCGCCAGCAGCCCGAGAGTGGTAACTACCATGAGCACTGAAGCTTTCTTT. Translating gives CASSPRVVTTMSTEAFF.

As regards this clonotype: A far larger clone lies a single base away; this is likely a read error. The chain employs TRBV6-5 and TRBJ2-1; D not certain. The length of the CDR3 is 16 residues. CDR1 MNHEY and CDR2 SVGAGI come from the germline V gene. CDR3 sequence: CACSLVTYPVYNEQFF. The CDR3 DNA reads as TGTGCCTGCAGTTTGGTCACTTACCCCGTCTACAATGAGCAGTTCTTC.

Many counts were recorded for this clonotype. The chain is built from TRBV6-6 and TRBJ1-4; no definite D call. The CDR3 consists of 14 residues. Germline-derived CDR1 and CDR2 are MNHNY and SVGAGI (reference sequence). Trimming shortened V by 0 bases and J by 14 bases, and 16 bases separated the two germline ends. This CDR3 is CASSYSKSRERLFF. The CDR3 nucleotides are TGTGCCAGCAGTTACTCGAAGTCGAGGGAACGGCTGTTTTTT.

This clonotype was counted a few times. The J gene is TRBJ2-7, the V gene TRBV7-2; D unclear. Germline lookup yields CDR1 SGHTA and CDR2 FQGNSA. Deletions cut 5 bases from V and 6 bases from J, with 20 bases between. There are 15 residues in the CDR3. The CDR3 DNA reads TGTGCCAGCAGCCCTATGCCGATAGTCAACGGCGAGCAGTACTTC. As protein: CASSPMPIVNGEQYF.

This clonotype was seen ten or more times. The rearrangement joins TRBV7-9 to TRBJ1-1; D call uncertain. Trimming cost V 5 bases and J 1 base, with 11 bases left between them. Germline CDR1 is SEHNR and CDR2 is FQNEAQ (reference sequence). The CDR3 has 14 residues. CDR3 residues: CASSHRLENTEAFF. CDR3 in DNA: TGTGCCAGCAGCCACCGACTGGAGAACACTGAAGCTTTCTTT.

As for this clonotype: It may be a read error: a sequence one base away is much more abundant. The chain combines TRBV19 with TRBJ1-3, with 7 bases aligning to TRBD1. From germline, CDR1 is LNHDA and CDR2 SQIVND (reference sequence). The CDR3 has 16 residues. CDR3 nucleotides: TGTGCCAGTAACAGGAGGACAGGCAACTCTGGAGACACCATATATTTT. The encoded protein is CASNRRTGNSGDTIYF.

This clonotype was detected many times. The J gene is TRBJ1-1, the V gene TRBV7-9, with no clear D. With 2 bases removed from V and 1 base from J, the gap between germline ends came to 5 bases. This CDR3 spans 13 amino acids. Looked up from germline, CDR1 is SEHNR and CDR2 is FQNEAQ (reference sequence). The chain's CDR3 is CASSLKQNTEAFF. The DNA of the CDR3 is TGTGCCAGCAGCTTAAAACAGAACACTGAAGCTTTCTTT.

This clonotype was seen repeatedly, ten times or more. The rearrangement links TRBV7-9 to TRBJ1-1, with 11 bases lining up with TRBD1. This CDR3 spans 13 amino acids. CDR1 is SEHNR, CDR2 FQNEAQ, per germline (reference sequence). The trim removed 3 bases at V and 11 bases at J, leaving 5 bases unmatched. CDR3 sequence reads: CASSFRTGGEAFF. For the CDR3, the DNA is TGTGCCAGCAGCTTTCGGACAGGGGGCGAGGCTTTCTTT. The full variable domain, in which reference TRBV7-9 and TRBJ1-1 provide the parts outside the CDR3, is DTGVSQNPRHKITKRGQNVTFRCDPISEHNRLYWYRQTLGQGPEFLTYFQNEAQLEKSRLLSDRFSAERPKGSFSTLEIQRTEQGDSAMYLCASSFRTGGEAFFGQGTRLTVV.

The table lists this clonotype with a count of one. This clone may be a read error of a much larger clone one base away. The CDR3 does not end in the conserved phenylalanine or tryptophan, so this is likely a read error. This chain's CDR3 is CASSLAGGGGTEAFL. In nucleotides, the CDR3 is TGCGCCAGCAGCTTGGCCGGTGGGGGTGGGACTGAAGCTTTCCTT. The chain uses TRBV5-1 and TRBJ1-1, with a weak D call TRBD1 (5 bases). CDR3 length equals 15 residues. Per germline, CDR1 SGHRS and CDR2 YFSETQ. V gave up 0 bases and J gave up 5 bases, with 14 bases separating them.

This sequence joins TRBV28 and TRBJ2-5, with D maybe TRBD2 (6 bases). The length of the CDR3 is 13 residues. Trimming pared 4 bases from V and 4 bases from J, leaving 10 bases between. The germline CDR1 and CDR2 sequences are MDHEN and SYDVKM. The CDR3 DNA follows: TGTGCCAGCAGTTCCGGGAGTATAGAGACCCAGTACTTC. Protein sequence: CASSSGSIETQYF.

This clonotype showed up many times. This sequence joins TRBV4-1 and TRBJ2-5; D is unclear. V gave up 4 bases and J gave up 6 bases, with 15 bases separating them. The CDR3 contains 14 residues. Germline assignment: CDR1 MGHRA and CDR2 YSYEKL. The CDR3 sequence is CASSPGPESQTQYF. The CDR3 DNA sequence: TGCGCCAGCAGCCCAGGACCCGAAAGTCAGACCCAGTACTTC.

V usage is TRBV7-9 and J usage is TRBJ2-2; D is ambiguous. V lost 1 base to trimming and J lost 3 bases, with 6 bases between them. The CDR3 length is 14 residues. CDR1 SEHNR and CDR2 FQNEAQ come from the germline V gene (reference sequence). The DNA for the CDR3 is TGTGCCAGCAGCTTAGGAGTGGACACCGGGGAGCTGTTTTTT. Amino acids: CASSLGVDTGELFF.

At least ten counts were recorded for this clonotype. A read error may be the cause here, since a much bigger clone is one base away. In this CDR3 the conserved last residue, phenylalanine or tryptophan, is missing, so a read error is likely. The chain carries TRBV6-2 or TRBV6-3 and TRBJ1-1; 7 bases map to TRBD1. Germline CDR1 and CDR2: MNHEY and SVGEGT. CDR3 length: 14 residues. V shed 6 bases and J 6 bases; nucleotides not matched to a gene: 10. The CDR3 nucleotides are TGTGCCAGCAGCCAAGGGGGCCGATGGGCTGAAGCTTTCCTT. This encodes CASSQGGRWAEAFL.

The chain has TRBV5-6 and TRBJ2-1; D perhaps matches TRBD1 (6 bases). Per the germline V gene, CDR1 is SGHDT and CDR2 is YYEEEE. The CDR3 runs 14 residues. V was trimmed by 4 bases and J by 5 bases, leaving 13 bases between them. The CDR3 DNA reads as TGTGCCAGCAGCCAACCGGGACAACACAATGAGCAGTTCTTC. Translation: CASSQPGQHNEQFF.

This chain uses TRBV28 with TRBJ1-1; D ambiguous. V dropped 5 bases and J dropped 0 bases, with 4 bases sitting between them. The length of the CDR3 is 12 residues. CDR1 and CDR2 (germline): MDHEN, SYDVKM. The DNA of the CDR3 is TGTGCCAGCAGTGGGGTGAACACTGAAGCTTTCTTT. Its translation: CASSGVNTEAFF.

Many counts were recorded for this clonotype. The rearrangement links TRBV3-1 to TRBJ1-5, with 7 bases lining up with TRBD1. Trimming at V came to 4 bases and at J to 2 bases, leaving 11 bases not matched to a gene. This CDR3 has 17 residues. Germline CDR1 LGHDT, CDR2 YNNKEL (reference sequence). The CDR3 spells CASSPSGGQGGNQPQHF. CDR3 nucleotide sequence: TGTGCCAGCAGCCCCTCTGGGGGTCAGGGGGGCAATCAGCCCCAGCATTTT.

This chain links TRBV6-5 with TRBJ2-1; perhaps TRBD2 as D (6 bases). This CDR3 spans 13 amino acids. Trimming stripped 6 bases from V and 8 bases from J, with 14 bases between. From germline, CDR1 is MNHEY and CDR2 SVGAGI. CDR3: CASRTRPRDEQFF. Here the CDR3 DNA reads TGTGCCAGCAGGACTAGACCTAGGGATGAGCAGTTCTTC.

This clonotype showed up many times. This chain links TRBV6-6 with TRBJ1-2, with D perhaps TRBD1 (5 bases). The V gene lost 0 bases and the J gene lost 4 bases, with 15 bases spanning the gap. The CDR3 sequence is 16 residues long. Germline V gene data show CDR1 as MNHNY and CDR2 as SVGAGI (reference sequence). The CDR3 DNA reads as TGTGCCAGCAGTTACTCTCCGGGAGGGGTCGGCTATGGCTACACCTTC. Protein: CASSYSPGGVGYGYTF.